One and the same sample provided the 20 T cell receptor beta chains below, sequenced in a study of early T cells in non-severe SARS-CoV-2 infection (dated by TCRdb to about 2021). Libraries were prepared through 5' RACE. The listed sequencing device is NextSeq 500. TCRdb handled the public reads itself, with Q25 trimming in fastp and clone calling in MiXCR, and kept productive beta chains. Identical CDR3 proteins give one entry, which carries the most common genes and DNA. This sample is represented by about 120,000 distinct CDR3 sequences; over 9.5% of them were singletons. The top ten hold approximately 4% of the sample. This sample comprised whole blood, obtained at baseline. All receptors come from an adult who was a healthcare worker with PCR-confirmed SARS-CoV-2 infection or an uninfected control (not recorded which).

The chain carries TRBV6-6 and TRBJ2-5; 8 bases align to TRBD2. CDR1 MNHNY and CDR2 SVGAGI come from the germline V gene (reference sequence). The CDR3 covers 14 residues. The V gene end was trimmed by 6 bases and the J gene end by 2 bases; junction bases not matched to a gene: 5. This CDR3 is CASSREGGQETQYF. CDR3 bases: TGTGCCAGCAGCCGGGAGGGAGGGCAAGAGACCCAGTACTTC.

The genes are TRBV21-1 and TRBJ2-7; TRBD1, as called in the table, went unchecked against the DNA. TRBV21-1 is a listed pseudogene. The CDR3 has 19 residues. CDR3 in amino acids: CASSKEKGPRDSVTYEQYF. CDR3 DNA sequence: TGTGCCAGCAGCAAAGAAAAAGGGCCCCGGGACAGTGTTACCTACGAGCAGTACTTC.

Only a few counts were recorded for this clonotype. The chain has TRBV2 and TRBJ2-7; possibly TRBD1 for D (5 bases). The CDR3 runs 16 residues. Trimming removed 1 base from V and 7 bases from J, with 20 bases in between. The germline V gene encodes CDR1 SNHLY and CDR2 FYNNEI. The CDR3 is CASSEGLAGLREEQYF. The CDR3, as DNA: TGTGCCAGCAGTGAAGGGCTGGCAGGGCTAAGAGAAGAGCAGTACTTC.

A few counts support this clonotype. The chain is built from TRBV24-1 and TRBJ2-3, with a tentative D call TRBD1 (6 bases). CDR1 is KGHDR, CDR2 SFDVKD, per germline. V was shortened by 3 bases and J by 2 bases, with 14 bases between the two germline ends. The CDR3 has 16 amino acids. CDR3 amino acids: CATSDPQGFNTDTQYF. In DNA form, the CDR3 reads TGTGCCACCAGTGATCCACAGGGATTTAACACAGATACGCAGTATTTT.

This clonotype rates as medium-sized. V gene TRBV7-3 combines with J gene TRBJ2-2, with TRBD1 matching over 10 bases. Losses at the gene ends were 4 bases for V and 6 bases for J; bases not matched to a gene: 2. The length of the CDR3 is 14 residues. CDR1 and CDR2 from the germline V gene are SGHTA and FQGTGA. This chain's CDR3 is CASSSGQGPGELFF. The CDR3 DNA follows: TGTGCCAGCAGCTCGGGACAGGGGCCCGGGGAGCTGTTTTTT.

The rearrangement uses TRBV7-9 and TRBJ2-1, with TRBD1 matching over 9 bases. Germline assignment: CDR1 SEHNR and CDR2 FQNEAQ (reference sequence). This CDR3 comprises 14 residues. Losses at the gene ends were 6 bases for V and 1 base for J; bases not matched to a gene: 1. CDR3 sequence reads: CASRGQGSYNEQFF. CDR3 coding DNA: TGTGCCAGCAGGGGACAGGGATCCTACAATGAGCAGTTCTTC. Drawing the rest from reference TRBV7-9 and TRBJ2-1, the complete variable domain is DTGVSQNPRHKITKRGQNVTFRCDPISEHNRLYWYRQTLGQGPEFLTYFQNEAQLEKSRLLSDRFSAERPKGSFSTLEIQRTEQGDSAMYLCASRGQGSYNEQFFGPGTRLTVL.

The CDR3 DNA reads as TGTGCCAGCAGTATCCACGGACGGAATAATCAGCCCCAGCATTTT. It translates to CASSIHGRNNQPQHF. The V call is TRBV27, the J call TRBJ1-5; D is unclear. This CDR3 contains 15 residues. V dropped 5 bases and J dropped 4 bases, with 15 bases sitting between them. CDR1 MNHEY and CDR2 SMNVEV come from the germline V gene (reference sequence).

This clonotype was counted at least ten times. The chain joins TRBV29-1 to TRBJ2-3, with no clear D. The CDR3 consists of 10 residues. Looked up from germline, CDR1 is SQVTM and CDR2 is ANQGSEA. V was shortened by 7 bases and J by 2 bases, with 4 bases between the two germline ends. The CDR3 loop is CSGFTDTQYF. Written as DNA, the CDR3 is TGCAGCGGCTTCACAGATACGCAGTATTTT.

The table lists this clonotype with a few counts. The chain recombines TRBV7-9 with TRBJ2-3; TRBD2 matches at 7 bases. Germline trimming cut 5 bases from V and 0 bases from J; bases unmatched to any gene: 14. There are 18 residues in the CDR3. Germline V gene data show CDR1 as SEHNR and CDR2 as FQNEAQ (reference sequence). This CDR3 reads CASSLGTTNTPSTDTQYF. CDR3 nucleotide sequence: TGTGCCAGCAGCCTCGGGACTACTAACACACCCAGCACAGATACGCAGTATTTT.

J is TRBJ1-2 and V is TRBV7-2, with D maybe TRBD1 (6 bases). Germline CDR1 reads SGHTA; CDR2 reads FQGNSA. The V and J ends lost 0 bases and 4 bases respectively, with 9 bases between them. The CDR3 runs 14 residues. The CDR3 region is CASSLARTVYGYTF. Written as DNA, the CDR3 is TGTGCCAGCAGCTTAGCGAGGACAGTCTATGGCTACACCTTC. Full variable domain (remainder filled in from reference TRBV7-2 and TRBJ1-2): GAGVSQSPSNKVTEKGKDVELRCDPISGHTALYWYRQSLGQGLEFLIYFQGNSAPDKSGLPSDRFSAERTGGSVSTLTIQRTQQEDSAVYLCASSLARTVYGYTFGSGTRLTVV.

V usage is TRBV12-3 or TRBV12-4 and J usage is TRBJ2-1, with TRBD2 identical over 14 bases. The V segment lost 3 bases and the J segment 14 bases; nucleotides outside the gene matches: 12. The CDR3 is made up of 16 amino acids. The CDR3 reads CASSFPPRLAGGPEFF. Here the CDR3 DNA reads TGTGCCAGCAGTTTCCCTCCCAGACTAGCGGGAGGGCCGGAGTTCTTC.

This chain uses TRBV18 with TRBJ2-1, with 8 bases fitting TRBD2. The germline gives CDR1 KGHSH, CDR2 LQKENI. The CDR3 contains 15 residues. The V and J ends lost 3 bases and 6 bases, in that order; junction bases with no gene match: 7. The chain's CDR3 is CASSPRAGDSNEQFF. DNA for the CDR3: TGTGCCAGCTCACCCCGAGCGGGAGATTCCAATGAGCAGTTCTTC. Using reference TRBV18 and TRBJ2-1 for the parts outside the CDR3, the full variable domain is NAGVMQNPRHLVRRRGQEARLRCSPMKGHSHVYWYRQLPEEGLKFMVYLQKENIIDESGMPKERFSAEFPKEGPSILRIQQVVRGDSAAYFCASSPRAGDSNEQFFGPGTRLTVL.

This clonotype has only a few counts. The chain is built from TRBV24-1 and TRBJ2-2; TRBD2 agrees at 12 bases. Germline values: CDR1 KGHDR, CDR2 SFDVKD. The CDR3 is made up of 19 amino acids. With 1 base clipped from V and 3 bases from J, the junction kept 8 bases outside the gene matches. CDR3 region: CATSDFRSSGRAHTGELFF. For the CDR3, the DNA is TGTGCCACCAGTGATTTTCGGTCTAGCGGGAGGGCCCACACCGGGGAGCTGTTTTTT.

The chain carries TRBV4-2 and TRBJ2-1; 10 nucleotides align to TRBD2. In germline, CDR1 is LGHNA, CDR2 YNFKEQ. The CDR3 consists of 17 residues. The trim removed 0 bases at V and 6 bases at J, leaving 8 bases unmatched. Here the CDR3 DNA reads TGTGCCAGCAGCCAAGATCCAGGGGGACTAGCGATCAATGAGCAGTTCTTC. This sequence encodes CASSQDPGGLAINEQFF.

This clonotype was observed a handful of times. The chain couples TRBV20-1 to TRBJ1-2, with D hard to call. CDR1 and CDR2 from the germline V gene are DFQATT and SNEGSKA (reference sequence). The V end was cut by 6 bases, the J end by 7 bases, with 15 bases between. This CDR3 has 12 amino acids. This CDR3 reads CSAPQSKLGYTF. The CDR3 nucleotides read TGCAGTGCACCCCAATCGAAACTTGGCTACACCTTC.

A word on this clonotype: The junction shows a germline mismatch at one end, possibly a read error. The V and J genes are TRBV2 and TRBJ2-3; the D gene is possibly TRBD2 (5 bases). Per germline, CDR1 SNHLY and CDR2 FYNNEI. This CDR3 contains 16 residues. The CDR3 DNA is TGTGCCAGCAAACTCGGACGTACGGCTAGCACAGATACGCCGTATTTT. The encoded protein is CASKLGRTASTDTPYF.

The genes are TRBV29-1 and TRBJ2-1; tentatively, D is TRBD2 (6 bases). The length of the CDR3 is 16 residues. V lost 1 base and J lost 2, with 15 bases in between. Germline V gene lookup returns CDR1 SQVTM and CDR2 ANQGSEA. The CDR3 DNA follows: TGCAGCGTTGAAGGACTAGACGGCATTCCCTACAATGAGCAGTTCTTC. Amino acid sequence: CSVEGLDGIPYNEQFF.

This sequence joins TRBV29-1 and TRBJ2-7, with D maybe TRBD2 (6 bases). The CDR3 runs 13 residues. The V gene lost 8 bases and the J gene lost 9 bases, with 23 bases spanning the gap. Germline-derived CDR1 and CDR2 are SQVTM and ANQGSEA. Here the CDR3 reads CSFMGLRPEGQYF. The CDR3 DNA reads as TGCAGCTTTATGGGACTGCGGCCTGAAGGGCAGTACTTC.

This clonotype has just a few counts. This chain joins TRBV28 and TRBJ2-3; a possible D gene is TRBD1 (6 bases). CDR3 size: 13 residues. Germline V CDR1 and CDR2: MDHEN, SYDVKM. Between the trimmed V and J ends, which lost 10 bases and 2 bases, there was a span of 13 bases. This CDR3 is CAISQGHTDTQYF. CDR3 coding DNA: TGTGCCATCTCACAGGGCCACACAGATACGCAGTATTTT.

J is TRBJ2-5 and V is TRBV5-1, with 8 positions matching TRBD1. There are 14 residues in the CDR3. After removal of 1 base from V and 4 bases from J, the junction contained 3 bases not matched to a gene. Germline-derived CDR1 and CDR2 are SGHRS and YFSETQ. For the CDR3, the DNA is TGCGCCAGCAGCTTGCAACAGGGGGGAGAGACCCAGTACTTC. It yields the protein CASSLQQGGETQYF.